The next 23 T cell receptor beta chains were all read from a single sample in a study of PD-1 blockade in classical Hodgkin lymphoma (TCRdb year 2020). The sample's time point label is to be understood as: cycle 1 day 1 (C1D1), immediately before nivolumab initiation. All trial patients had relapsed after autologous stem cell transplantation, with cohorts A, B and C differing in prior brentuximab vedotin exposure. The library was built by means of the immunoSEQ multiplex PCR assay. Entries here come from immuneACCESS through TCRdb and include only in-frame sequences with V and J called. Some clones fail to appear in such tables; in the studies checked, an unresolved V gene covers under half of the shortfall, and the cause of the remainder is unknown. The sample records tens of thousands of clones, 88% of which are singletons. Clones ranked in the top ten supply just over 9% of the sample. Here the sequenced sample was peripheral blood mononuclear cells (PBMCs), taken at baseline. These receptors all stem from a human donor with classical Hodgkin lymphoma.

V and J are TRBV7-2 and TRBJ1-1; D remains ambiguous. The CDR3 loop spans 14 amino acids. V was pared by 4 bases and J by 4 bases, with 13 bases between. Germline assignment: CDR1 SGHTA and CDR2 FQGNSA. CDR3: CASSSRRGPTEAFF. For the CDR3, the DNA is TGTGCCAGCAGCTCCCGGCGCGGACCCACTGAAGCTTTCTTT.

The chain combines TRBV29-1 with TRBJ2-5; tentatively, D is TRBD1 (6 bases). The germline gives CDR1 SQVTM, CDR2 ANQGSEA. The CDR3 is 11 residues long. Trimming stripped 3 bases from V and 7 bases from J, with 9 bases between. The CDR3 loop reads CSVDMGATQYF. CDR3 bases: TGCAGCGTTGATATGGGGGCGACCCAGTACTTC.

There are a few counts of this clone. The chain uses TRBV7-8 and TRBJ1-2; no clear D. Germline V CDR1 and CDR2: SGHVS, FQNEAQ. V was shortened by 1 base and J by 6 bases, with 12 bases between the two germline ends. The CDR3 length is 14 residues. The CDR3 protein is CASSLGSQRDGYTF. DNA of the CDR3: TGTGCCAGCAGCTTAGGTTCGCAGAGGGATGGCTACACCTTC.

This clone was detected only a few times. The rearrangement uses TRBV6-1 and TRBJ2-3; TRBD2 matches at 8 bases. Germline V gene lookup returns CDR1 MNHNS and CDR2 SASEGT. The J segment lost 4 bases and the V segment lost 4 bases, leaving 7 bases of the junction unmatched. The CDR3 runs to 15 residues. CDR3 DNA: TGTGCCAGCAGTGCCGGGGGGGTTTCTGCAGATACGCAGTATTTT. It yields the protein CASSAGGVSADTQYF.

The sample holds one count of this clone. The V and J genes are TRBV19 and TRBJ2-7; no clear D. Per germline, CDR1 LNHDA and CDR2 SQIVND (reference sequence). The CDR3 is made up of 13 amino acids. Trimming shortened V by 5 bases and J by 1 base, and 9 bases separated the two germline ends. CDR3 nucleotide sequence: TGTGCCAGTAGTCTCAGAGAGTCCTACGAGCAGTACTTC. Its protein product is CASSLRESYEQYF. Variable domain in full (rest from reference TRBV19 and TRBJ2-7): DGGITQSPKYLFRKEGQNVTLSCEQNLNHDAMYWYRQDPGQGLRLIYYSQIVNDFQKGDIAEGYSVSREKKESFPLTVTSAQKNPTAFYLCASSLRESYEQYFGPGTRLTVT.

The V gene is TRBV5-1, the J gene TRBJ2-1, with D possibly matching TRBD1 (6 bases). Germline V gives CDR1 SGHRS, CDR2 YFSETQ. The V end lost 0 bases, the J end lost 2 bases, and 9 bases lay between the germline ends. The CDR3 length is 15 residues. The CDR3: CASSLGGHAYNEQFF. The CDR3 nucleotides are TGCGCCAGCAGCTTGGGGGGGCACGCCTACAATGAGCAGTTCTTC.

The gene calls are TRBV9 and TRBJ1-2; TRBD1 matches 8 bases. Losses at the gene ends were 0 bases for V and 4 bases for J; bases not matched to a gene: 11. Per the germline V gene, CDR1 is SGDLS and CDR2 is YYNGEE. This CDR3 spans 17 amino acids. CDR3 bases: TGTGCCAGCAGCGTAGCGGGGGACAGGACCAGAGGCTATGGCTACACCTTC. This codes for CASSVAGDRTRGYGYTF.

The chain joins TRBV10-2 to TRBJ2-7; TRBD1 matches at 9 bases. Germline V gives CDR1 WSHSY, CDR2 SAAADI. Losses at the gene ends were 8 bases for V and 2 bases for J; bases not matched to a gene: 7. The CDR3 consists of 14 residues. CDR3 region: CASGVGTGTYEQYF. The CDR3 DNA reads TGCGCCAGCGGAGTAGGGACAGGGACCTACGAGCAGTACTTC.

The chain recombines TRBV6-1 with TRBJ1-1, with D perhaps TRBD1 (5 bases). CDR1 and CDR2 from the germline V gene are MNHNS and SASEGT. The V and J ends lost 7 bases and 5 bases respectively, with 14 bases between them. This CDR3 contains 13 residues. The CDR3 DNA reads as TGTGCCAGCAAGACAGCCGGCGGGACTGAAGCTTTCTTT. It yields the protein CASKTAGGTEAFF.

V is TRBV2 and J is TRBJ2-7; 9 nucleotides align to TRBD2. In germline, CDR1 is SNHLY, CDR2 FYNNEI. The CDR3 is made up of 14 amino acids. With V trimmed by 2 bases and J by 2 bases, 1 base remained unmatched. In DNA, the CDR3 is TGTGCCAGCAGTGAACTAGCGGGAACCTACGAGCAGTACTTC. It codes for CASSELAGTYEQYF. Full variable domain (outside the CDR3, taken from reference TRBV2 and TRBJ2-7): EPEVTQTPSHQVTQMGQEVILRCVPISNHLYFYWYRQILGQKVEFLVSFYNNEISEKSEIFDDQFSVERPDGSNFTLKIRSTKLEDSAMYFCASSELAGTYEQYFGPGTRLTVT.

The rearrangement joins TRBV27 to TRBJ2-1, with 10 bases fitting TRBD2. The V and J ends lost 3 bases and 3 bases, in that order; junction bases with no gene match: 5. This CDR3 region has 16 residues. The germline CDR1 and CDR2 sequences are MNHEY and SMNVEV (reference sequence). Written as DNA, the CDR3 is TGTGCCAGCAGTTTTACTAGCGGGACCATCTACAATGAGCAGTTCTTC. Its protein is CASSFTSGTIYNEQFF.

This rearrangement joins TRBV19 to TRBJ2-7, with TRBD2 as a possible D gene (6 bases). Trimming removed 3 bases from V and 6 bases from J, with 12 bases in between. Germline V CDR1 and CDR2: LNHDA, SQIVND (reference sequence). This CDR3 contains 13 residues. The CDR3 here is CASSIGGSSEQYF. The CDR3 bases are TGTGCCAGTAGTATCGGGGGTTCGAGCGAGCAGTACTTC.

This clone was recorded only once. The gene calls are TRBV5-6 and TRBJ2-5; D is possibly TRBD2 (6 bases). Germline values: CDR1 SGHDT, CDR2 YYEEEE. V was pared by 4 bases and J by 5 bases, with 15 bases between. The CDR3 extends over 14 amino acids. CDR3 in DNA: TGTGCCAGCAGCGTACTTAGCGGCCCGGAGACCCAGTACTTC. Its protein product is CASSVLSGPETQYF.

This chain uses TRBV4-2 with TRBJ2-2, with 10 bases aligning to TRBD2. Losses at the gene ends were 4 bases for V and 1 base for J; bases not matched to a gene: 12. Germline V gene data show CDR1 as LGHNA and CDR2 as YNFKEQ. This CDR3 comprises 19 residues. The CDR3 spells CASSPVRLAGDRNTGELFF. For the CDR3, the DNA is TGTGCCAGCAGCCCGGTGAGGCTAGCGGGAGATAGGAACACCGGGGAGCTGTTTTTT.

The V and J genes are TRBV28 and TRBJ2-7; 10 bases line up with TRBD1. The CDR3 extends over 15 amino acids. Germline CDR1 MDHEN, CDR2 SYDVKM. With V trimmed by 5 bases and J by 3 bases, 7 bases remained unmatched. The CDR3 DNA follows: TGTGCCAGCAGTGCGGACAGGGGGTTTCGCTACGAGCAGTACTTC. It specifies CASSADRGFRYEQYF.

The gene calls are TRBV5-4 and TRBJ2-1; TRBD2 aligns across 9 bases. The CDR3 covers 15 residues. The germline V gene encodes CDR1 SGHNT and CDR2 YYREEE (reference sequence). With V trimmed by 4 bases and J by 6 bases, 8 bases remained unmatched. The CDR3: CASSLSGGFGNEQFF. The CDR3 DNA follows: TGTGCCAGCAGCCTCAGCGGGGGGTTTGGCAATGAGCAGTTCTTC.

The CDR3 protein is CASSEWTGPYEQYF. The CDR3 bases are TGCGCCAGCAGTGAGTGGACAGGGCCCTACGAGCAGTACTTC. The J gene is TRBJ2-7, the V gene TRBV10-2, with 8 bases aligning to TRBD1. V lost 1 base to trimming and J lost 2 bases; unmatched junction nucleotides: 1. Germline CDR1 reads WSHSY; CDR2 reads SAAADI. The CDR3 length is 14 residues.

V gene TRBV18 combines with J gene TRBJ2-7; unclear D gene. Germline assignment: CDR1 KGHSH and CDR2 LQKENI. Trimming cost V 5 bases and J 4 bases, with 12 bases left between them. CDR3 length: 13 residues. CDR3 in amino acids: CASSGRDSYEQYF. The CDR3 bases are TGTGCCAGCTCAGGTAGGGATTCTTACGAGCAGTACTTC.

The V gene is TRBV4-1, the J gene TRBJ2-7; D uncertain. CDR1 is MGHRA and CDR2 is YSYEKL in the germline V gene. This CDR3 contains 14 residues. Trimming took off 4 bases at V and 0 bases at J, with 10 bases between the two ends. This CDR3 is CASSLIDGSYEQYF. CDR3 bases: TGCGCCAGCAGCCTAATAGACGGCTCCTACGAGCAGTACTTC.

V and J are TRBV4-1 and TRBJ1-6, with D possibly matching TRBD1 (5 bases). Germline V gene data show CDR1 as MGHRA and CDR2 as YSYEKL. The CDR3 has 17 residues. V dropped 0 bases and J dropped 7 bases, with 16 bases sitting between them. Written as DNA, the CDR3 is TGCGCCAGCAGCCAAGATCCCCTAACAGGACCAAATTCACCCCTCCACTTT. Protein: CASSQDPLTGPNSPLHF.

V is TRBV11-2 and J is TRBJ1-3; D is unresolved. CDR1 and CDR2 from the germline V gene are SGHAT and FQNNGV. This CDR3 spans 16 amino acids. V was clipped by 1 base and J by 3 bases, with 13 bases between them. The CDR3 DNA is TGTGCCAGCAGCTTAGTTGTGGGATTCCGTGGAAACACCATATATTTT. Translating it yields CASSLVVGFRGNTIYF.

This clone showed up just a few times. This chain uses TRBV5-1 with TRBJ1-6, with 8 bases that match TRBD1. There are 15 residues in the CDR3. The junction had 6 bases not matched to a gene; V was cut back by 4 bases and J by 6 bases. Germline CDR1 is SGHRS and CDR2 is YFSETQ. The CDR3 sequence: CASSPGQVSNSPLHF. The CDR3, as DNA: TGCGCCAGCAGCCCGGGACAGGTCTCTAATTCACCCCTCCACTTT.

The V call is TRBV5-1, the J call TRBJ2-5, with 14 bases identical to TRBD2. The CDR3 length is 16 residues. The junction had 3 bases not matched to a gene; V was cut back by 3 bases and J by 2 bases. CDR1 and CDR2 (germline): SGHRS, YFSETQ. CDR3 residues: CASSYGLAGGQETQYF. In nucleotides, the CDR3 is TGCGCCAGCAGCTACGGACTAGCGGGAGGACAAGAGACCCAGTACTTC.